The clone carrying this T cell receptor beta chain was observed a handful of times. Its antigen is undetermined. The sample originates from a study of blood T cells in healthy people across ages. Whole-study findings and limits: Diversity estimates from one million T cells were considered underestimates. While age rose, TCR beta diversity per million T cells dropped in a roughly linear way.

CDR3 size: 13 residues. Deletions cut 6 bases from V and 4 bases from J, with 13 bases between. Germline lookup yields CDR1 MNHEY and CDR2 SVGAGI. With a J-beta primer mix and a sample-barcoded 5' primer, a second PCR ran about 7 to 12 cycles. One entry per CDR3 protein, called by TCRdb with MiXCR from the 5' RACE reads. The sample shows 1.5 million to 2 million distinct CDR3 sequences, around half of them seen only once. Each sample yielded at least 6 million isolated PBMCs. This chain joins TRBV6-5 and TRBJ2-7; a possible D gene is TRBD1 (6 bases). The clonotype comes from a woman in her 40s in good health. Input material: blood. CDR3 sequence (DNA): TGTGCCAGCAGCAGGGGACCCGCTTACGAGCAGTACTTC. It codes for CASSRGPAYEQYF.